One sample yielded the 2 T cell receptor beta chains listed below, sequenced in a study of T cell responses to AZD1222 COVID-19 vaccine. Assay used: immunoSEQ multiplex PCR; TCRdb lists only in-frame clones, some missing. The sample holds about 100,000 clones, roughly nine tenths seen once. The sequencing used peripheral blood, collected on day 0 of AZD1222 vaccination. These receptors all come from an adult in good health.

This clone has a single count. The chain combines TRBV6-1 with TRBJ2-3, with 10 nucleotides matching TRBD2. There are 21 residues in the CDR3. The V segment lost 2 bases and the J segment 2 bases; nucleotides outside the gene matches: 19. The germline CDR1 and CDR2 sequences are MNHNS and SASEGT. The CDR3 region is CASSETGTSAYRPDATDTQYF. DNA of the CDR3: TGTGCCAGCAGTGAAACCGGGACTAGCGCGTACAGACCCGACGCCACAGATACGCAGTATTTT.

The V gene is TRBV27, the J gene TRBJ1-5; D uncertain. The CDR3 spans 13 residues. Trimming pared 5 bases from V and 0 bases from J, leaving 5 bases between. Looked up from germline, CDR1 is MNHEY and CDR2 is SMNVEV (reference sequence). CDR3 nucleotide sequence: TGTGCCAGCAGTACAGATAGCAATCAGCCCCAGCATTTT. It codes for CASSTDSNQPQHF.